This is a list of T cell receptor beta chains from one sample in a study of T cell responses to AZD1222 COVID-19 vaccine. The method was immunoSEQ multiplex PCR; TCRdb's version includes in-frame clones alone and lacks a portion of them. The sample shows fewer than 150,000 clones, approximately 90% of them seen only once. Specimen: peripheral blood, collected on day 0 of AZD1222 vaccination. The receptors were sampled from an adult in good health. The CDR3 runs from the conserved cysteine through the conserved F or W. A D gene is named only where the DNA matches it firmly. Clone size, where shown, is once, few, many, or a class for clones that have expanded.

cdr3_length: 14; j_call: TRBJ2-7; clone_size: -; d_call: -; v_call: TRBV30; cdr3_aa: CAWSLGGSSYEQYF; cdr3_nt: TGTGCCTGGAGTTTAGGAGGGAGCTCCTACGAGCAGTACTTC
cdr3_length: 13; j_call: TRBJ2-1; clone_size: once; d_call: -; v_call: TRBV11-3; cdr3_aa: CASSRGSYNEQFF; cdr3_nt: TGTGCCAGCAGCCGAGGGTCCTACAATGAGCAGTTCTTC
cdr3_length: 15; j_call: TRBJ2-1; clone_size: -; d_call: -; v_call: TRBV9; cdr3_aa: CASSVDPGGDSEQFF; cdr3_nt: TGTGCCAGCAGCGTAGACCCGGGAGGGGACAGTGAGCAGTTCTTC
cdr3_length: 14; j_call: TRBJ2-3; clone_size: -; d_call: TRBD1; v_call: TRBV7-9; cdr3_aa: CASSPDRGGDTQYF; cdr3_nt: TGTGCCAGCAGCCCGGACAGGGGGGGGGATACGCAGTATTTT
cdr3_length: 19; j_call: TRBJ2-3; clone_size: once; d_call: -; v_call: TRBV9; cdr3_aa: CASSVAPGGGGALTDTQYF; cdr3_nt: TGTGCCAGCAGCGTAGCCCCCGGGGGTGGGGGGGCCCTCACAGATACGCAGTATTTT
cdr3_length: 13; j_call: TRBJ2-5; clone_size: -; d_call: -; v_call: TRBV5-1; cdr3_aa: CASSFKLQETQYF; cdr3_nt: TGCGCCAGCAGCTTTAAACTACAAGAGACCCAGTACTTC
cdr3_length: 16; j_call: TRBJ1-6; clone_size: -; d_call: -; v_call: TRBV7-2; cdr3_aa: CASSLFGGGASSPLHF; cdr3_nt: TGTGCCAGCAGCTTATTCGGCGGGGGCGCGAGTTCACCCCTCCACTTT
cdr3_length: 14; j_call: TRBJ2-1; clone_size: -; d_call: TRBD1; v_call: TRBV5-6; cdr3_aa: CASMGDRGLNEQFF; cdr3_nt: TGTGCCAGCATGGGTGACAGGGGTCTCAATGAGCAGTTCTTC
cdr3_length: 15; j_call: TRBJ2-7; clone_size: -; d_call: TRBD2; v_call: TRBV5-1; cdr3_aa: CASSLDEASGWKQYF; cdr3_nt: TGCGCCAGCAGCTTGGATGAGGCTAGCGGGTGGAAGCAGTACTTC
cdr3_length: 14; j_call: TRBJ2-7; clone_size: -; d_call: -; v_call: TRBV14; cdr3_aa: CASSHVSGAYEQYF; cdr3_nt: TGTGCCAGCAGCCACGTCAGCGGAGCCTACGAGCAGTACTTC
cdr3_length: 17; j_call: TRBJ2-1; clone_size: once; d_call: TRBD2; v_call: TRBV6-2/TRBV6-3; cdr3_aa: CASSYSTGLNRYNEQFF; cdr3_nt: TGTGCCAGCAGTTACTCGACGGGACTAAATCGCTACAATGAGCAGTTCTTC
cdr3_length: 16; j_call: TRBJ1-2; clone_size: -; d_call: -; v_call: TRBV7-8; cdr3_aa: CASSPTHRNNNYGYTF; cdr3_nt: TGTGCCAGCAGCCCCACCCACAGGAATAATAACTATGGCTACACCTTC
cdr3_length: 14; j_call: TRBJ1-2; clone_size: -; d_call: TRBD1; v_call: TRBV18; cdr3_aa: CASSLQGARYGYTF; cdr3_nt: TGTGCCAGCTCGCTTCAGGGGGCTCGGTATGGCTACACCTTC
cdr3_length: 19; j_call: TRBJ1-6; clone_size: many; d_call: -; v_call: TRBV4-3; cdr3_aa: CASSQGSGPKSSYNSPLHF; cdr3_nt: TGCGCCAGCAGCCAAGGTTCGGGGCCGAAGAGCTCCTATAATTCACCCCTCCACTTT
cdr3_length: 13; j_call: TRBJ2-5; clone_size: -; d_call: -; v_call: TRBV20-1; cdr3_aa: CSASSSIQETQYF; cdr3_nt: TGCAGTGCTAGTTCCAGCATCCAAGAGACCCAGTACTTC
cdr3_length: 11; j_call: TRBJ1-6; clone_size: -; d_call: -; v_call: TRBV30; cdr3_aa: CASHRPNALHF; cdr3_nt: TGTGCCTCCCATCGGCCGAACGCCCTCCACTTT